This TCR beta chain was identified in a study of T-cell reconstitution after alpha-beta-depleted transplantation in children. Preparation of the TCRbeta library used unique molecular identifiers. Each CDR3 protein is one row after TCRdb ran MiXCR on the PCR reads. The data show approximately 650,000 distinct CDR3 sequences, roughly 14% seen once. V shed 8 bases and J 2 bases; nucleotides not matched to a gene: 5. Germline V gene sequence: CDR1 DFQATT, CDR2 SNEGSKA (reference sequence). The CDR3 runs 13 residues. The chain couples TRBV20-1 to TRBJ2-3; 9 bases are shared with TRBD1. This sequence originates from a girl aged 2-10 years with congenital amegakaryocytic thrombocytopenia, due to receive a stem cell transplant. The material sequenced was PBMCs, taken before TCRalphabeta/CD19-depleted stem cell transplant. The CDR3 reads CSPGTGFTDTQYF. The CDR3 DNA reads as TGCAGTCCCGGGACAGGGTTCACAGATACGCAGTATTTT.